This paragraph reports one TCR beta chain. The junction had 18 bases not matched to a gene; V was cut back by 6 bases and J by 1 base. The CDR3 runs to 19 residues. Germline CDR1 and CDR2: MNHEY and SVGEGT. In the original processing: Reference gene primer amplification gave nucleated cell count estimates. The repertoire was sequenced with immunoSEQ multiplex PCR; TCRdb's copy has only in-frame clones and lacks some. The DNA was the basis for D and trimming; V, J and clone size are from that table. The top ten clones hold 2% to 2.5% of a sample with roughly 250,000 clones, about 88% of them seen once. This sample is drawn from a study of blood T cell repertoires in COVID-19. Study details: Collection of acute and convalescent COVID-19 samples took place in the United States, Italy and Spain. Sources were T cells, B-cell-depleted T cells, or PBMCs; the material itself was cDNA or gDNA.

This sequence was found in a woman in her 40s who had recovered from COVID-19. Sequencing used peripheral blood. The chain joins TRBV6-2 or TRBV6-3 to TRBJ1-1, with TRBD1 matching over 9 bases. The CDR3 here is CASSQGRFRDRAKNTEAFF. CDR3 nucleotide sequence: TGTGCCAGCAGCCAAGGCCGATTCCGGGACAGGGCTAAGAACACTGAAGCTTTCTTT.